Included here is one T cell receptor (beta chain) sequence, with context. The data stem from a study of blood T cell repertoires in COVID-19. About the research overall: The United States, Italy and Spain provided the acute and convalescent COVID-19 samples.

Assay: immunoSEQ multiplex PCR; the TCRdb copy retains only in-frame clones and omits some. The sample yields about 320,000 clones, around 90% seen once. The clonotype originates from a man aged 55 to 70 who had recovered from COVID-19. Sequencing input: PBMCs or T cells enriched from blood (not recorded which).

The CDR3 DNA follows: TGTGCCAGCAGCTTAGGTAGCGGGAGAGTCATTCAGTACTTC. It yields the protein CASSLGSGRVIQYF. The rearrangement joins TRBV7-3 to TRBJ2-4; 9 nucleotides agree with TRBD2. CDR3 length: 14 amino acids. Germline trimming cut 2 bases from V and 9 bases from J; bases unmatched to any gene: 5. Per the germline V gene, CDR1 is SGHTA and CDR2 is FQGTGA.